This T cell receptor beta chain was captured by sequencing in a study of cytomegalovirus exposure and HLA in healthy donors. In the PCR, 60 Vbeta and 13 Jbeta primers were used. Generated by immunoSEQ multiplex PCR, the TCRdb table keeps only in-frame clones and is missing some. The table lists roughly 180,000 clones, around four fifths of them singletons. This clone was recorded only once. J gave up 5 bases and V 4 bases, and 5 bases lay outside the gene matches. The CDR3 consists of 14 residues. Germline CDR1 reads LNHDA; CDR2 reads SQIVND (reference sequence). The source material was PBMCs. The receptor was derived from a man younger than 35 in good health and CMV-seronegative. The gene calls are TRBV19 and TRBJ1-2, with 9 bases identical to TRBD1. CDR3 protein: CASSTTGGAYGYTF. The CDR3 DNA sequence: TGTGCCAGTAGTACTACAGGGGGCGCTTATGGCTACACCTTC.